The entry that follows covers one T cell receptor beta chain sequence. Germline V gene sequence: CDR1 SGHRS, CDR2 YFSETQ. The CDR3 length is 13 residues. The V end was cut by 0 bases, the J end by 5 bases, with 6 bases between. The repertoire was sequenced with immunoSEQ multiplex PCR; TCRdb's copy has only in-frame clones and lacks some. The table includes approximately 49,000 clones, around 95% detected once. This sample stems from a study of human thymus T cells. This TCR was recovered from a girl less than two years old with a congenital heart defect but otherwise immunologically healthy. The rearrangement uses TRBV5-1 and TRBJ1-5; no firm D call. Material: blood. The CDR3 DNA follows: TGCGCCAGCAGCTTGGGAGTTGATCAGCCCCAGCATTTT. Amino acids: CASSLGVDQPQHF. Full variable domain (remainder filled in from reference TRBV5-1 and TRBJ1-5): KAGVTQTPRYLIKTRGQQVTLSCSPISGHRSVSWYQQTPGQGLQFLFEYFSETQRNKGNFPGRFSGRQFSNSRSEMNVSTLELGDSALYLCASSLGVDQPQHFGDGTRLSIL.